The rows below give T cell receptor beta chains drawn from one sample of a study of T cells in Graves' hyperthyroidism and ophthalmopathy. TCRdb reprocessed the multiplex PCR reads via MiXCR and lists one record per CDR3 protein. Among about 570,000 distinct CDR3 sequences listed, around 46% were seen once. Material: peripheral blood or thyroid tissue (not recorded which). These receptors all stem from an adult woman with Graves' disease, either hyperthyroidism or ophthalmopathy (not recorded which). Each CDR3 is given with its conserved first and last residue.

v_call,j_call,cdr3_aa
TRBV7-9,TRBJ1-6,CASSWSSYNSPLHF
TRBV20-1,TRBJ2-7,CSCGPGTSVYEQYF
TRBV27,TRBJ1-5,CASRDSSNQPQHF
TRBV24-1,TRBJ1-2,CATSDLFGYTF
TRBV7-9,TRBJ1-1,CASSRTGARTEAFF
TRBV29-1,TRBJ2-5,CSAGGTGQETQYF
TRBV20-1,TRBJ1-5,CSARRANQPQHF
TRBV20-1,TRBJ1-5,CSARVVGPNQPQHF
TRBV5-1,TRBJ2-6,CASSFYVSGSGANVLTF
TRBV29-1,TRBJ2-5,CSVGPVGGSGRATQETQYF
TRBV20-1,TRBJ1-5,CSASSGTGNQPQHF
TRBV10-3,TRBJ2-7,CAIRRAGGFNEQYF
TRBV7-9,TRBJ2-7,CASSLWGTSGVGAGYEQYF
TRBV2,TRBJ2-5,CASSEGWGFETQYF
TRBV5-6,TRBJ1-2,CASTIGEWSGYTF
TRBV7-2,TRBJ1-6,CASSSDRAGNSPLHF
TRBV28,TRBJ2-7,CASSQPEGRGLYEQYF
TRBV29-1,TRBJ1-2,CSVEPPGSGYTF
TRBV9,TRBJ1-3,CASSVVEGNTIYF
TRBV10-3,TRBJ2-5,CAIRGIAGMMETQYF
TRBV12-3/TRBV12-4,TRBJ1-1,CASSPLLMNTEAFF
TRBV5-1,TRBJ1-2,CASSSRGNAYTF
TRBV20-1,TRBJ1-5,CSARIGDGQPQHF
TRBV6-5,TRBJ1-2,CASSGGEGYGYTF
TRBV5-1,TRBJ2-7,CASSLGGDGEQYF
TRBV4-1,TRBJ2-7,CASSQDTLLAGYSYEQYF
TRBV7-9,TRBJ2-5,CASSARDGETQYF
TRBV20-1,TRBJ1-2,CSAVGWGVGYGYTF
TRBV7-8,TRBJ2-7,CASSLGGGTSANEQYF
TRBV7-9,TRBJ1-2,CASSPGQGANYGYTF
TRBV5-6,TRBJ2-7,CASSLQGAVEQYF
TRBV12-3/TRBV12-4,TRBJ1-1,CASTHRVHTEAFF
TRBV11-2,TRBJ2-2,CASSPGTGSTGELFF
TRBV11-2,TRBJ2-5,CASSFGLAGALGGETQYF
TRBV13,TRBJ2-2,CASGASGELFF
TRBV7-2,TRBJ2-7,CASSLEPGLASYEQYF
TRBV6-1,TRBJ2-7,CASSESRRAYEQYF